This TCR beta chain derives from a study of tumor-infiltrating lymphocytes in oesophageal squamous cell carcinoma. A single record per CDR3 protein comes from TCRdb applying MiXCR to the PCR reads. The sample comprises about 14,000 distinct CDR3 sequences, roughly half of which are singletons, and 14% rests with the top ten. This clonotype was counted only a few times. The ends were cut back, 5 bases at V and 5 bases at J, with 19 bases in the middle. The CDR3 is made up of 16 amino acids. Per germline, CDR1 MNHNS and CDR2 SASEGT. This chain joins TRBV6-1 and TRBJ2-1, with D perhaps TRBD2 (5 bases). The TCR sequence derives from a male donor with esophageal squamous cell carcinoma. The sample consisted of blood. The DNA of the CDR3 is TGTGCCAGCAGTCCTAAGGGAGCGGAGTTTAACAATGAGCAGTTCTTC. This translates into CASSPKGAEFNNEQFF.